Reported below is one T cell receptor beta chain. Its antigen remains unknown. This specimen comes from a study of T cells after yellow fever vaccination. The study, taken as a whole, reports: The secondary response was weaker, and its peak arrived faster, on day 5 versus 15. Boosting was followed by the reappearance of most primary-vaccination clones (roughly 95% CD4, about 90% CD8).

This CDR3 contains 11 residues. In germline, CDR1 is GTSNPN, CDR2 SVGIG (reference sequence). The V gene lost 1 base and the J gene lost 14 bases, with 13 bases spanning the gap. TCRdb recomputed calls from the 5' RACE reads with MiXCR, one row per CDR3 protein. The sample lists around 610,000 distinct CDR3 sequences, roughly 13% occurring once. The starting material was PBMCs, obtained on the day of the yellow fever booster vaccination. The TCR was taken from a man aged 30 to 45 who received the YFV17D yellow fever vaccine. The V gene is TRBV30, the J gene TRBJ2-3; D remains ambiguous. CDR3 in DNA: TGTGCCTGGAGTGCTCAGGAAAGGGCGTATTTT. Translated: CAWSAQERAYF.